This record looks at one TCR beta chain sequence and its context. The data are from a study of T cell repertoires in ileal Crohn's disease. Using immunoSEQ multiplex PCR, the repertoire was profiled, and TCRdb retains in-frame clones only, with some absent. The sample lists about 16,000 clones; about 92% were seen once. Noted time point: inflamed ileum from the surgical specimen. Patients were adults with ileal or ileocolonic Crohn's disease needing resection. The germline V and J ends were trimmed by 6 bases and 0 bases, with 18 bases remaining between them. The CDR3 runs to 17 residues. The germline V gene encodes CDR1 MDHEN and CDR2 SYDVKM.

The chain links TRBV28 to TRBJ1-3; possibly TRBD1 for D (6 bases). The clonotype comes from an adult with Crohn's disease. Input material: ileal tissue. This CDR3 reads CASSLIGRGFSGNTIYF. In DNA, the CDR3 is TGTGCCAGCAGCCTAATCGGCAGGGGCTTCTCTGGAAACACCATATATTTT.